This T cell receptor (beta chain) was recorded in a study of control samples from healthy donors and cancer patients. This CDR3 is 13 amino acids long. Deletions cut 0 bases from V and 3 bases from J, with 6 bases between. Per germline, CDR1 SGHTA and CDR2 FQGNSA. Data came from immunoSEQ multiplex PCR; TCRdb stores just in-frame clones and leaves some out. The sample contains 170,000 or so clones, 90% of which appear only once. Input material: blood. The TCR sequence derives from a woman between 50 and 59 years old in good health. The chain links TRBV7-2 to TRBJ2-7, with D uncertain. CDR3 loop: CASSLAQSYEQYF. The CDR3 bases are TGTGCCAGCAGCTTAGCACAGAGCTACGAGCAGTACTTC.